These T cell receptor beta chains were read from a single sample in a study of cytomegalovirus exposure and HLA in healthy donors. Using immunoSEQ multiplex PCR, the repertoire was profiled, and TCRdb retains in-frame clones only, with some absent. This sample's table has over 100,000 clones. The sequenced sample consisted of PBMCs. All receptors derive from a man aged 18 to 30 in good health and CMV-seronegative. CDR3s include the opening cysteine and the closing phenylalanine or tryptophan. Fields, in order: J gene, D gene, V gene, CDR3 protein, CDR3 DNA. D genes are given only for firm matches.

TRBJ2-7	TRBD2	TRBV28	CASSLIGLAGRGEQYF	TGTGCCAGCAGTTTAATCGGGTTAGCGGGAAGGGGCGAGCAGTACTTC
TRBJ1-5	TRBD1	TRBV7-2	CASSQQGNPNQPQHF	TGTGCCAGCAGCCAACAGGGGAACCCCAATCAACCCCAGCATTTT
TRBJ2-5	-	TRBV4-3	CASSQTAGETQYF	TGCGCCAGCAGCCAGACGGCGGGGGAGACCCAGTACTTC
TRBJ2-2	-	TRBV5-1	CASSLGGSGELFF	TGCGCCAGCAGCTTAGGGGGTTCCGGGGAGCTGTTTTTT
TRBJ2-7	-	TRBV5-6	CASSLWIGGGRRSGQYF	TGTGCCAGCAGCCTCTGGATTGGGGGCGGGAGAAGGAGTGGGCAGTACTTC
TRBJ2-5	TRBD1	TRBV11-2	CASNPGQGVETQYF	TGTGCCAGCAACCCTGGACAGGGAGTGGAGACCCAGTACTTC
TRBJ1-5	-	TRBV5-7	CASRHGRGFYGMGQPQHF	TGTGCCAGCAGACACGGGCGGGGGTTCTATGGTATGGGTCAGCCCCAGCATTTT
TRBJ1-2	-	TRBV7-9	CASSLSLQGTYGYTF	TGTGCCAGCAGCTTATCTCTGCAGGGGACCTATGGCTACACCTTC
TRBJ2-2	TRBD1	TRBV19	CASFRDRGPGELFF	TGTGCCAGCTTCCGGGACAGGGGTCCCGGGGAGCTGTTTTTT
TRBJ1-1	-	TRBV11-3	CASSLDSKNTEAFF	TGTGCCAGCAGCTTAGATTCAAAGAACACTGAAGCTTTCTTT
TRBJ2-4	-	TRBV6-1	CASSASGLTKNIQYF	TGTGCCAGCAGTGCGTCGGGGTTAACCAAAAACATTCAGTACTTC
TRBJ2-1	TRBD2	TRBV2	CASSERELNNEQFF	TGTGCCAGCAGTGAGCGGGAGCTAAACAATGAGCAGTTCTTC
TRBJ2-2	TRBD1	TRBV7-3	CASSSSGTGARELFF	TGTGCCAGCAGCTCATCCGGGACAGGGGCCCGGGAGCTGTTTTTT
TRBJ2-3	TRBD1	TRBV2	CASSSGQGHTDTQYF	TGTGCCAGCAGTTCTGGACAGGGACATACAGATACGCAGTATTTT
TRBJ2-2	-	TRBV9	CASSAGVTGELFF	TGTGCCAGCAGCGCCGGGGTAACCGGGGAGCTGTTTTTT
TRBJ2-5	TRBD2	TRBV15	CATIGGGIGETQYF	TGTGCCACCATCGGGGGAGGGATTGGAGAGACCCAGTACTTC
TRBJ1-1	-	TRBV28	CASSGTTGPTMNTEAFF	TGTGCCAGCAGCGGGACAACCGGCCCCACCATGAACACTGAAGCTTTCTTT
TRBJ2-7	-	TRBV7-9	CASSLRGGQGVSEQYF	TGTGCCAGCAGCTTAAGAGGGGGGCAGGGGGTCTCCGAGCAGTACTTC
TRBJ1-4	-	TRBV21-1	CASSIQEGNEKLFF	TGTGCCAGCAGCATACAGGAGGGGAATGAAAAACTGTTTTTT
TRBJ1-3	-	TRBV11-2	CASSLVGGGISGNTIYF	TGTGCCAGCAGCTTAGTAGGTGGCGGGATCTCTGGAAACACCATATATTTT
TRBJ2-3	-	TRBV11-3	CASSSAQGSDTQYF	TGTGCCAGCAGTTCCGCGCAGGGATCGGATACGCAGTATTTT
TRBJ2-1	-	TRBV28	CASRSGLSYNEQFF	TGTGCCAGCAGGAGCGGCCTCTCCTACAATGAGCAGTTCTTC
TRBJ1-1	TRBD1	TRBV6-5	CASRYTGGMNTEAFF	TGTGCCAGCAGATATACAGGGGGCATGAACACTGAAGCTTTCTTT
TRBJ1-1	TRBD1	TRBV27	CASSSGGTGNTEAFF	TGTGCCAGCAGTTCCGGAGGGACAGGGAACACTGAAGCTTTCTTT
TRBJ1-1	-	TRBV6-5	CASSYGPNTEAFF	TGTGCCAGCAGTTACGGCCCGAACACTGAAGCTTTCTTT
TRBJ1-6	-	TRBV5-5	CASSLEQGNSPLHF	TGTGCCAGCAGCTTGGAACAGGGCAATTCACCCCTCCACTTT
TRBJ2-7	TRBD1	TRBV6-6	CASCRTGALYEQYF	TGTGCCAGCTGCAGGACAGGGGCCCTTTACGAGCAGTACTTC
TRBJ2-1	TRBD2	TRBV5-1	CASSGGLMGLNEQFF	TGCGCCAGCAGCGGGGGACTAATGGGCCTAAATGAGCAGTTCTTC
TRBJ2-7	-	TRBV7-6	CASSLVSSPNEQYF	TGTGCCAGCAGCTTAGTAAGCTCTCCTAACGAGCAGTACTTC
TRBJ2-3	TRBD2	TRBV6-7	CASSLTSGGPSTDTQYF	TGTGCCAGCAGCCTGACTAGCGGGGGCCCTAGCACAGATACGCAGTATTTT
TRBJ1-5	-	TRBV18	CASSPRETEQPQHF	TGTGCCAGCTCACCACGAGAAACTGAGCAGCCCCAGCATTTT
TRBJ2-1	-	TRBV12-5	CASGFSLRDNEQFF	TGTGCTAGTGGTTTCTCTCTGCGGGACAATGAGCAGTTCTTC
TRBJ2-7	TRBD2	TRBV28	CASSLGLAGTTTYEQYF	TGTGCCAGCAGTTTAGGACTAGCGGGAACGACTACCTACGAGCAGTACTTC
TRBJ2-7	TRBD1	TRBV18	CASSQSRDREQYF	TGTGCCAGCTCCCAATCCCGGGACAGGGAGCAGTACTTC
TRBJ1-2	-	TRBV2	CASSDRLFGYTF	TGTGCCAGCAGTGACAGGCTTTTTGGCTACACCTTC
TRBJ2-7	-	TRBV7-9	CASSLLSRTGSYEQYF	TGTGCCAGCAGCTTACTGAGTCGGACGGGGTCCTACGAGCAGTACTTC